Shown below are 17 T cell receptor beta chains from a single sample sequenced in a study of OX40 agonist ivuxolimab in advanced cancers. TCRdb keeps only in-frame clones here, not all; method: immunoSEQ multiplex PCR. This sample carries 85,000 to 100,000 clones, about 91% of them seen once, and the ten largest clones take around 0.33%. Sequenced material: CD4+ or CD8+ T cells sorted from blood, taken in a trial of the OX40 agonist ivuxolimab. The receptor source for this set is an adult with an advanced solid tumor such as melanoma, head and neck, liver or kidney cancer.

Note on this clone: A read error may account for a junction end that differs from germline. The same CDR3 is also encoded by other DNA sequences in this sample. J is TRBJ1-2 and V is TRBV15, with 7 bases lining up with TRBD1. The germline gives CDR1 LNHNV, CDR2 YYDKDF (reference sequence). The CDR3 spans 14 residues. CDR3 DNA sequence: TGCGCCACCAGCAGGTTTTCTCGGACAGGTGCCTACACCTTC. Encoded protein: CATSRFSRTGAYTF.

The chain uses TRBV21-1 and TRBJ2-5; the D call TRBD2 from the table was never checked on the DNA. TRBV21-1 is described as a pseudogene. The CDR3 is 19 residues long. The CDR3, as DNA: TGTGCCAGCAGCCGAGGCGGCTGGACTAGCGGGGCGGGTCAAGAGACCCAGTACTTC. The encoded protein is CASSRGGWTSGAGQETQYF.

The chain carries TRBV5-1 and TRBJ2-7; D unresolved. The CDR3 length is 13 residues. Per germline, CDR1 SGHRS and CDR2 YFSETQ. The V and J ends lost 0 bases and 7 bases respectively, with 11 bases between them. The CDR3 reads CASSLAFRREQYF. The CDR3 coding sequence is TGCGCCAGCAGCTTGGCCTTTCGGCGGGAGCAGTACTTC.

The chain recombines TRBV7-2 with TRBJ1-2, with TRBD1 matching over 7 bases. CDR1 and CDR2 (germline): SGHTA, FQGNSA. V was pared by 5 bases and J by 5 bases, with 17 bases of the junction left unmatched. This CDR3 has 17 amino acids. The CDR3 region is CASSPFQSGTAIYGYTF. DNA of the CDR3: TGTGCCAGCAGCCCTTTCCAATCCGGGACAGCGATTTATGGCTACACCTTC. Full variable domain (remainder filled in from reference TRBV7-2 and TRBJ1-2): GAGVSQSPSNKVTEKGKDVELRCDPISGHTALYWYRQSLGQGLEFLIYFQGNSAPDKSGLPSDRFSAERTGGSVSTLTIQRTQQEDSAVYLCASSPFQSGTAIYGYTFGSGTRLTVV.

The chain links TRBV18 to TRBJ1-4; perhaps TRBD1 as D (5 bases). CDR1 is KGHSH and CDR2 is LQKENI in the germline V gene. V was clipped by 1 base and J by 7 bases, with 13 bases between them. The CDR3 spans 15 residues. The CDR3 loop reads CASSPRRGTGEKLFF. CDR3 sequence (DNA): TGTGCCAGCTCACCACGTCGTGGGACGGGTGAAAAACTGTTTTTT.

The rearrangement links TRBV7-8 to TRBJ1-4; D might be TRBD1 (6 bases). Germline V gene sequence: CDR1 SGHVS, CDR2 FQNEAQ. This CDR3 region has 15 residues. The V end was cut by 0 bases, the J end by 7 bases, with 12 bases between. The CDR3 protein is CASSLARGGGEKLFF. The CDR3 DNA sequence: TGTGCCAGCAGCTTAGCGAGGGGGGGAGGTGAAAAACTGTTTTTT.

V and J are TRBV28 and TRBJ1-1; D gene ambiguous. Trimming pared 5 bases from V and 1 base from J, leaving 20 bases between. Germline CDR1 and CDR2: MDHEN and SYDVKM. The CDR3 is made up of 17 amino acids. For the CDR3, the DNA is TGTGCCAGCAGTCCCCGATACTTTAGGGAGGCGAACACTGAAGCTTTCTTT. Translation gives CASSPRYFREANTEAFF.

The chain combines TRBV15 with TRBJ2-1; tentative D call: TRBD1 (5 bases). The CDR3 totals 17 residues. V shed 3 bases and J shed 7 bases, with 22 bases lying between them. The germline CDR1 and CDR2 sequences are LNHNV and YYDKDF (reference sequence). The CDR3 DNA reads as TGTGCCACCAGCAGGGCCCTCGGTCAGGGTGGTAGGAATGAGCAGTTCTTC. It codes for CATSRALGQGGRNEQFF.

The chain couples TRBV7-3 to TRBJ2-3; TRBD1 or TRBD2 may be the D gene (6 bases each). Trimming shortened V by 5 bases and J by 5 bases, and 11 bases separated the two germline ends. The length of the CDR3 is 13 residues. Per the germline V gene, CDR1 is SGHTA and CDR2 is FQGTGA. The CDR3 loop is CASSDGGKDTQYF. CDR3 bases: TGTGCCAGCAGCGACGGGGGCAAAGATACGCAGTATTTT.

As DNA, the CDR3 is TGTGCCAGCAGCTTAGCGGGGGTCGGACAGAACACTGAAGCTTTCTTT. It yields the protein CASSLAGVGQNTEAFF. The chain carries TRBV7-8 and TRBJ1-1; D possibly corresponds to TRBD1 (5 bases). The CDR3 is made up of 16 amino acids. Deletions cut 0 bases from V and 1 base from J, with 12 bases between. Per the germline V gene, CDR1 is SGHVS and CDR2 is FQNEAQ.

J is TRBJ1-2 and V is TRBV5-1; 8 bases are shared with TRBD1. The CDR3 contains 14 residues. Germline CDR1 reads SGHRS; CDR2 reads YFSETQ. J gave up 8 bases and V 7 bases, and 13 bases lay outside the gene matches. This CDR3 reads CASEPGQGAAGYTF. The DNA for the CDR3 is TGCGCCAGCGAACCCGGGCAGGGGGCAGCGGGCTACACCTTC.

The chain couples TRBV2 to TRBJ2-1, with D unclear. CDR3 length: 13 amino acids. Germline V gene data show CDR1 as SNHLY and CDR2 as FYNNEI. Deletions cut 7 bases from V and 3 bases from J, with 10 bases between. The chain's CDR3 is CASNGYLYNEQFF. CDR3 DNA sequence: TGTGCCAGCAACGGGTACCTCTACAATGAGCAGTTCTTC.

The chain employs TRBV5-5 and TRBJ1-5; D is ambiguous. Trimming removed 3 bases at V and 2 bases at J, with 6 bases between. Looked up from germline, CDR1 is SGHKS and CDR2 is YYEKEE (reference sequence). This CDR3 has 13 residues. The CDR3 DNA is TGTGCCAGCAGCTCGTTGGGCAATCAGCCCCAGCATTTT. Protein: CASSSLGNQPQHF.

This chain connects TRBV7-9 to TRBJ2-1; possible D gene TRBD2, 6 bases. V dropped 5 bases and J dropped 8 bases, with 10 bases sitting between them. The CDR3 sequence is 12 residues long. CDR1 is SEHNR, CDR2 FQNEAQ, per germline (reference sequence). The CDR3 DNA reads TGTGCCAGCAGCGCGACTAGTTATGAGCAGTTCTTC. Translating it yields CASSATSYEQFF.

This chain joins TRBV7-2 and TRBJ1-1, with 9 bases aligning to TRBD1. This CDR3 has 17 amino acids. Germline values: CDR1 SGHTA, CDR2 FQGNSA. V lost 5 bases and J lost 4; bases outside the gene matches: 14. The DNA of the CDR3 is TGTGCCAGCAGCCAATTGGGGGACAGGGCCCTGAGCACTGAAGCTTTCTTT. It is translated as CASSQLGDRALSTEAFF.

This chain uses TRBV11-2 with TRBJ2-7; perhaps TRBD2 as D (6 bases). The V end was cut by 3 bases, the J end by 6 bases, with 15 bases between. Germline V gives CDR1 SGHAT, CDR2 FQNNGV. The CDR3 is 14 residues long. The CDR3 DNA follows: TGTGCCAGCAGCTTTACGTCGGGGGATCGCGAGCAGTACTTC. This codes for CASSFTSGDREQYF.

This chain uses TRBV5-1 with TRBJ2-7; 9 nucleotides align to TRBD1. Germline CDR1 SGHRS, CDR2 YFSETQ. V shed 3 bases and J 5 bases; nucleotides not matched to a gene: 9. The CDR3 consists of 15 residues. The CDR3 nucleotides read TGCGCCAGCAGCTCCCTGGGACAGGGTTTTGACGAGCAGTACTTC. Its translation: CASSSLGQGFDEQYF.